The 14 T cell receptor beta chains below were found in one sample sequenced in a study of blood T cells in healthy people across ages (dated by TCRdb to between 2015 and 2017). The library came from 5' RACE. The sequencer listed for this sample is Illumina HiSeq 2500. A second PCR of 7 to 11 cycles was performed with a sample-barcoded 5' primer and a J-beta primer mix. Starting from the raw public reads, TCRdb applied fastp trimming at Q25, assembled clones with MiXCR and retained in-frame beta chains. A single entry per CDR3 protein holds the most common genes and DNA from its merged rows. For this sample the table gives about 670,000 distinct CDR3 sequences, of which 40% to 45% were detected only once. The ten biggest clones cover about 30% of the sample. The sample was blood. Receptor source: a man aged 80 or over in good health.

The chain couples TRBV2 to TRBJ2-3, with 7 nucleotides matching TRBD2. Germline CDR1 is SNHLY and CDR2 is FYNNEI. This CDR3 has 14 amino acids. J gave up 8 bases and V 4 bases, and 9 bases lay outside the gene matches. Here the CDR3 reads CASSAASGRSTQYF. The DNA of the CDR3 is TGTGCCAGCAGTGCGGCTAGCGGCCGGAGTACGCAGTATTTT.

Details on this clonotype: A much bigger clone sits one base away, suggesting this may be a read error. V is TRBV29-1 and J is TRBJ2-5, with D perhaps TRBD1 (5 bases). Judging by the DNA end, TRBJ2-1 fits better; the J call may be wrong. CDR3 length: 12 amino acids. CDR1 and CDR2 (germline): SQVTM, ANQGSEA. Written as DNA, the CDR3 is TGCAGCGCCCAGGCAGGGCAAGAGACCCAGTTCTTC. The encoded protein is CSAQAGQETQFF.

The chain joins TRBV18 to TRBJ2-3; D is perhaps TRBD1 (5 bases). The CDR3 loop spans 14 amino acids. Germline V gene sequence: CDR1 KGHSH, CDR2 LQKENI. V lost 4 bases, J lost 4 bases, and 12 bases lay in between. CDR3 loop: CASSRTGFADTQYF. DNA of the CDR3: TGTGCCAGCTCACGAACAGGATTCGCAGATACGCAGTATTTT. Full variable domain (outside the CDR3, taken from reference TRBV18 and TRBJ2-3): NAGVMQNPRHLVRRRGQEARLRCSPMKGHSHVYWYRQLPEEGLKFMVYLQKENIIDESGMPKERFSAEFPKEGPSILRIQQVVRGDSAAYFCASSRTGFADTQYFGPGTRLTVL.

The genes are TRBV3-1 and TRBJ2-7, with TRBD1 as a possible D gene (6 bases). Germline CDR1 and CDR2: LGHDT and YNNKEL (reference sequence). The ends were cut back, 3 bases at V and 1 base at J, with 28 bases in the middle. This CDR3 is 20 amino acids long. CDR3 in amino acids: CASSQISGTGSSLKSYEQYF. CDR3 sequence (DNA): TGTGCCAGCAGCCAGATATCGGGAACAGGGTCTTCACTTAAGTCCTACGAGCAGTACTTC.

In regard to this clonotype: A read error may explain this, as a much larger clone is one base away. The rearrangement uses TRBV27 and TRBJ2-1; D is unclear. CDR3 length: 11 amino acids. Between the trimmed V and J ends, which lost 9 bases and 12 bases, there was a span of 15 bases. Germline values: CDR1 MNHEY, CDR2 SMNVEV (reference sequence). CDR3 nucleotide sequence: TGTGCCAGAAGCTCCCCTCTTGGGCAGTTCTTC. Its translation is CARSSPLGQFF.

This clonotype has just a few counts. The chain is built from TRBV6-2 or TRBV6-3 and TRBJ2-4; TRBD2 matches 8 bases. Germline V lookup: CDR1 MNHEY, CDR2 SVGEGT. J gave up 7 bases and V 6 bases, and 8 bases lay outside the gene matches. The CDR3 totals 14 residues. CDR3: CASSPRGAVNIQYF. Here the CDR3 DNA reads TGTGCCAGCAGCCCGCGGGGGGCCGTGAACATTCAGTACTTC.

V is TRBV6-6 and J is TRBJ2-1, with a possible D match to TRBD2 (7 bases). The closer fit of TRBJ2-7 to the DNA end suggests the J call may be wrong. The CDR3 extends over 15 amino acids. CDR1 is MNHNY, CDR2 SVGAGI, per germline (reference sequence). CDR3 amino acids: CASSYAGALDNEQYF. CDR3 sequence (DNA): TGTGCCAGCAGTTACGCGGGGGCTTTGGACAATGAGCAGTACTTC.

This chain uses TRBV12-3 or TRBV12-4 with TRBJ2-4; tentatively, D is TRBD1 (6 bases). The DNA end lines up better with TRBJ2-7; the J call may be wrong. This CDR3 spans 14 amino acids. The CDR3 loop is CASSSQGYVPEQYF. As DNA, the CDR3 is TGTGCCAGCAGCTCACAGGGCTACGTACCCGAGCAGTACTTC.

This rearrangement joins TRBV7-9 to TRBJ2-2; possibly TRBD1 for D (5 bases). The CDR3 runs to 14 residues. Trimming cost V 5 bases and J 2 bases, with 9 bases left between them. Germline V gives CDR1 SEHNR, CDR2 FQNEAQ (reference sequence). For the CDR3, the DNA is TGTGCCAGCAGCAGGGGTTCAAACACCGGGGAGCTGTTTTTT. This codes for CASSRGSNTGELFF.

The chain employs TRBV2 and TRBJ2-1; 12 positions agree with TRBD2. V dropped 5 bases and J dropped 6; count of bases not matched to a gene: 11. CDR1 and CDR2 from the germline V gene are SNHLY and FYNNEI. This CDR3 region has 17 residues. CDR3 sequence: CASSLLAGGRPSNEQFF. DNA of the CDR3: TGTGCCAGCAGTTTACTAGCGGGGGGCCGGCCGAGCAATGAGCAGTTCTTC. The variable domain in full, completed from reference TRBV2 and TRBJ2-1, reads EPEVTQTPSHQVTQMGQEVILRCVPISNHLYFYWYRQILGQKVEFLVSFYNNEISEKSEIFDDQFSVERPDGSNFTLKIRSTKLEDSAMYFCASSLLAGGRPSNEQFFGPGTRLTVL.

Many counts were recorded for this clonotype. V usage is TRBV10-3 and J usage is TRBJ1-2, with D tentatively TRBD1 (5 bases). This CDR3 contains 15 residues. Trimming shortened V by 4 bases and J by 7 bases, and 19 bases separated the two germline ends. Germline V lookup: CDR1 ENHRY, CDR2 SYGVKD. As DNA, the CDR3 is TGTGCCATCAGTGCAGTTACGACCCTAGGGGCTGGCTACACCTTC. This codes for CAISAVTTLGAGYTF.

The chain combines TRBV4-3 with TRBJ1-2; D unclear. The germline V and J ends were trimmed by 3 bases and 2 bases, with 10 bases remaining between them. CDR1 is LGHNA, CDR2 YSLEER, per germline. This CDR3 is 14 amino acids long. CDR3 protein: CASSHMGGNYGYTF. In DNA form, the CDR3 reads TGCGCCAGCAGCCACATGGGTGGGAACTATGGCTACACCTTC.

This clonotype was counted a single time. The rearrangement joins TRBV7-2 to TRBJ2-1; 7 bases are shared with TRBD1. CDR1 and CDR2 from the germline V gene are SGHTA and FQGNSA. Unmatched junction bases numbered 11, after V lost 6 bases and J lost 15 bases. This CDR3 is built from 12 residues. The CDR3, as DNA: TGTGCCAGCAGTCTGACAGGGCTTACGGGGTTCTTC. It codes for CASSLTGLTGFF.

As concerns this clonotype: This may arise from a read error, as a much more abundant clone is one base away. The chain uses TRBV4-2 and TRBJ2-5; 11 bases match TRBD2. Germline CDR1 and CDR2: LGHNA and YNFKEQ. CDR3 length: 16 residues. The CDR3 loop is CAGSQGLAGGWETQYF. The DNA of the CDR3 is TGTGCCGGCAGCCAGGGCCTAGCGGGAGGTTGGGAGACCCAGTACTTC.